These 27 T cell receptor beta chains were all obtained from the same sample, sequenced in a study of T cells in localized non-small cell lung cancer. The data were produced by immunoSEQ multiplex PCR, yet TCRdb's version contains in-frame clones alone and is incomplete. The sample lists tens of thousands of clones, less than 95% occurring once. The specimen comprised peripheral blood mononuclear cells, sampled before any cancer treatment. All receptors derive from an older female donor with stage II lung adenocarcinoma.

The chain is built from TRBV7-6 and TRBJ2-7; a possible D gene is TRBD1 (6 bases). This CDR3 is 13 amino acids long. Germline V lookup: CDR1 SGHVS, CDR2 FNYEAQ. V gave up 8 bases and J gave up 5 bases, with 16 bases separating them. The CDR3 DNA follows: TGTGCCAGCGGACAGCAGGGGATGGACGAGCAGTACTTC. Its translation is CASGQQGMDEQYF.

This chain links TRBV28 with TRBJ2-5; D is undetermined. CDR3 length: 12 residues. V lost 2 bases to trimming and J lost 2 bases, with 3 bases between them. The V gene's germline CDR1 is MDHEN and CDR2 SYDVKM. CDR3 DNA: TGTGCCAGCAGTTTAATGCAAGAGACCCAGTACTTC. Translated, it gives CASSLMQETQYF. Full variable domain (remainder filled in from reference TRBV28 and TRBJ2-5): DVKVTQSSRYLVKRTGEKVFLECVQDMDHENMFWYRQDPGLGLRLIYFSYDVKMKEKGDIPEGYSVSREKKERFSLILESASTNQTSMYLCASSLMQETQYFGPGTRLLVL.

The CDR3 loop reads CASIGRGSYNEQFF. The CDR3 DNA reads as TGTGCCAGCATCGGTCGGGGCTCCTACAATGAGCAGTTCTTC. The chain is built from TRBV11-1 and TRBJ2-1, with D possibly matching TRBD2 (5 bases). The V gene's germline CDR1 is SGHAT and CDR2 FQDESV (reference sequence). This CDR3 is 14 amino acids long. The ends were cut back, 7 bases at V and 0 bases at J, with 10 bases in the middle.

The genes are TRBV19 and TRBJ1-4, with 9 bases aligning to TRBD1. Looked up from germline, CDR1 is LNHDA and CDR2 is SQIVND (reference sequence). CDR3 length equals 13 residues. Trimming at V came to 3 bases and at J to 8 bases, leaving 1 base not matched to a gene. DNA of the CDR3: TGTGCCAGTAGTATCGGACAGGGGGAAAAACTGTTTTTT. This sequence encodes CASSIGQGEKLFF.

The chain couples TRBV10-3 to TRBJ1-2, with 9 bases that match TRBD1. This CDR3 spans 15 amino acids. The germline V gene encodes CDR1 ENHRY and CDR2 SYGVKD. J gave up 7 bases and V 3 bases, and 9 bases lay outside the gene matches. The CDR3 nucleotides read TGTGCCATCAGTGAACATGGGACAGGGTTTAGTGGCTACACCTTC. The encoded protein is CAISEHGTGFSGYTF.

The genes are TRBV7-8 and TRBJ1-4; tentatively, D is TRBD1 (5 bases). The CDR3 totals 19 residues. The V gene's germline CDR1 is SGHVS and CDR2 FQNEAQ. V was clipped by 2 bases and J by 7 bases, with 26 bases between them. The CDR3 reads CASSLRERIWGKEGEKLFF. The CDR3 nucleotides read TGTGCCAGCAGCTTAAGAGAGAGGATATGGGGGAAGGAAGGTGAAAAACTGTTTTTT.

V usage is TRBV7-2 and J usage is TRBJ2-7, with no clear D. Trimming left V 2 bases short and J 4 bases short, with 9 bases between. The germline V gene encodes CDR1 SGHTA and CDR2 FQGNSA. The CDR3 is 13 residues long. In nucleotides, the CDR3 is TGTGCCAGCAGCTTATCCTTTTCGTACGAGCAGTACTTC. Residues: CASSLSFSYEQYF.

The chain couples TRBV19 to TRBJ1-1; D gene uncertain. The CDR3 runs to 12 residues. Germline assignment: CDR1 LNHDA and CDR2 SQIVND (reference sequence). V was shortened by 6 bases and J by 1 base, with 6 bases between the two germline ends. Here the CDR3 reads CASSSRNTEAFF. CDR3 nucleotide sequence: TGTGCCAGTAGCAGTCGGAACACTGAAGCTTTCTTT.

The chain combines TRBV19 with TRBJ2-7; a weak D match, TRBD2 (5 bases). Per germline, CDR1 LNHDA and CDR2 SQIVND (reference sequence). The CDR3 consists of 15 residues. Trimming took 7 bases from V and 0 from J, leaving 16 bases between them. CDR3 amino acids: CASTRGVDGSYEQYF. CDR3 sequence (DNA): TGTGCCAGTACTCGGGGTGTTGACGGCTCCTACGAGCAGTACTTC.

The chain joins TRBV4-3 to TRBJ1-5; D is undetermined. The CDR3 is made up of 16 amino acids. The V gene's germline CDR1 is LGHNA and CDR2 YSLEER. Trimming removed 4 bases from V and 6 bases from J, with 19 bases in between. CDR3 in amino acids: CASSLAFPDIGQPQHF. DNA of the CDR3: TGCGCCAGCAGCCTCGCCTTCCCGGATATTGGTCAGCCCCAGCATTTT.

The chain recombines TRBV11-2 with TRBJ1-5, with D tentatively TRBD1 (6 bases). V was cut by 3 bases and J by 6 bases, with 15 bases left in between. The germline gives CDR1 SGHAT, CDR2 FQNNGV. This CDR3 comprises 15 residues. The CDR3 nucleotides read TGTGCCAGCAGCTTCGATACAGGGTTCGGTCAGCCCCAGCATTTT. Its translation is CASSFDTGFGQPQHF.

The V gene is TRBV19, the J gene TRBJ2-1, with D unresolved. Germline V CDR1 and CDR2: LNHDA, SQIVND (reference sequence). Trimming took off 5 bases at V and 7 bases at J, with 18 bases between the two ends. The CDR3 loop spans 15 amino acids. CDR3 region: CASSDGPPISNEQFF. CDR3 coding DNA: TGTGCCAGTAGTGATGGACCCCCGATTTCGAATGAGCAGTTCTTC.

The chain couples TRBV21-1 to TRBJ2-1; no DNA check was done on the table's D call, TRBD2. TRBV21-1 is flagged as a pseudogene. The CDR3 length is 19 residues. CDR3 DNA sequence: TGTGCCAGCAGCAAATTCCCAAGCCCCGACTTGAGCTCCTACAATGAGCAGTTCTTC. This sequence encodes CASSKFPSPDLSSYNEQFF.

This chain uses TRBV29-1 with TRBJ2-7; TRBD2 aligns across 7 bases. After removal of 0 bases from V and 7 bases from J, the junction contained 6 bases not matched to a gene. Germline CDR1 and CDR2: SQVTM and ANQGSEA. The CDR3 length is 13 residues. The CDR3 sequence: CSVEEVVGGEQYF. CDR3 sequence (DNA): TGCAGCGTTGAAGAAGTAGTCGGGGGGGAGCAGTACTTC.

This clone was picked up one time. The chain combines TRBV29-1 with TRBJ1-2, with D perhaps TRBD1 (5 bases). Germline CDR1 reads SQVTM; CDR2 reads ANQGSEA. Trimming shortened V by 0 bases and J by 0 bases, and 11 bases separated the two germline ends. The CDR3 loop spans 15 amino acids. CDR3 nucleotides: TGCAGCGTTGAAGATCGGGGCAGTTCTAACTATGGCTACACCTTC. Translated, it gives CSVEDRGSSNYGYTF. The entire variable domain, with the rest obtained from reference TRBV29-1 and TRBJ1-2, is as follows: SAVISQKPSRDICQRGTSLTIQCQVDSQVTMMFWYRQQPGQSLTLIATANQGSEATYESGFVIDKFPISRPNLTFSTLTVSNMSPEDSSIYLCSVEDRGSSNYGYTFGSGTRLTVV.

This clone was detected only once. CDR3 bases: TGTGCCAGCAGTTCGACTAGCGGGGGGCGAGAGACCCAGTACTTC. Translation gives CASSSTSGGRETQYF. The V and J genes are TRBV6-5 and TRBJ2-5, with 13 nucleotides matching TRBD2. This CDR3 spans 15 amino acids. Germline CDR1 is MNHEY and CDR2 is SVGAGI. Trimming removed 4 bases from V and 4 bases from J; junction bases left unmatched: 3.

This chain connects TRBV5-4 to TRBJ2-7, with D possibly being TRBD1 or TRBD2 (5 bases each). The CDR3 has 14 residues. Deletions cut 5 bases from V and 3 bases from J, with 15 bases between. Germline V gives CDR1 SGHNT, CDR2 YYREEE (reference sequence). CDR3 sequence reads: CASRKGPLVYEQYF. The CDR3 DNA reads TGTGCCAGCAGGAAGGGACCCCTGGTCTACGAGCAGTACTTC.

The chain combines TRBV9 with TRBJ2-7, with 7 bases identical to TRBD1. V was clipped by 4 bases and J by 5 bases; unmatched bases: 6. CDR3 length: 13 residues. CDR1 SGDLS and CDR2 YYNGEE come from the germline V gene. CDR3 residues: CASSMTGMNEQYF. The CDR3 coding sequence is TGTGCCAGCAGCATGACAGGGATGAACGAGCAGTACTTC.

The gene calls are TRBV10-3 and TRBJ1-2; tentatively, D is TRBD1 (5 bases). Germline V gene data show CDR1 as ENHRY and CDR2 as SYGVKD. The CDR3 contains 12 residues. Trimming left V 6 bases short and J 8 bases short, with 13 bases between. The CDR3 sequence is CAISRVGDGYTF. DNA of the CDR3: TGTGCCATCAGCCGCGTCGGGGACGGCTACACCTTC.

The CDR3 loop is CASGLVQGATGELFF. For the CDR3, the DNA is TGTGCTAGTGGTTTGGTACAGGGAGCCACCGGGGAGCTGTTTTTT. J is TRBJ2-2 and V is TRBV12-5; weak D call: TRBD1 (6 bases). The germline V gene has CDR1 LGHNT and CDR2 FRNRAP. V was clipped by 0 bases and J by 4 bases, with 9 bases between them. CDR3 length equals 15 residues.

This clone came up a few times. The chain couples TRBV5-8 to TRBJ2-1, with 9 bases that match TRBD2. The CDR3 sequence is 14 residues long. V dropped 7 bases and J dropped 14; count of bases not matched to a gene: 16. Germline V CDR1 and CDR2: SGHTS, YDEGEE. The CDR3 is CASARGIAGVGKFF. In DNA form, the CDR3 reads TGTGCCAGCGCTCGAGGGATAGCGGGGGTGGGGAAGTTCTTC.

J is TRBJ1-5 and V is TRBV30; D is unclear. The germline gives CDR1 GTSNPN, CDR2 SVGIG (reference sequence). V lost 1 base, J lost 1 base, and 2 bases lay in between. This CDR3 has 12 residues. The CDR3 nucleotides are TGTGCCTGGAGTGGGAGCAATCAGCCCCAGCATTTT. It translates to CAWSGSNQPQHF.

The J gene is TRBJ1-1, the V gene TRBV2; D is perhaps TRBD1 (5 bases). Trimming stripped 0 bases from V and 4 bases from J, with 12 bases between. From germline, CDR1 is SNHLY and CDR2 FYNNEI. The CDR3 loop spans 15 amino acids. CDR3 bases: TGTGCCAGCAGTGAAGCGGGCAGGGTTGGCACTGAAGCTTTCTTT. This gives the protein CASSEAGRVGTEAFF.

V gene TRBV4-3 combines with J gene TRBJ2-2, with D perhaps TRBD1 (5 bases). V was trimmed by 0 bases and J by 3 bases, leaving 11 bases between them. Germline CDR1 LGHNA, CDR2 YSLEER. The CDR3 sequence is 16 residues long. CDR3 region: CASSQDSGPYTGELFF. CDR3 nucleotide sequence: TGCGCCAGCAGCCAAGATTCAGGGCCGTACACCGGGGAGCTGTTTTTT.

This sequence joins TRBV6-5 and TRBJ2-1; 8 positions agree with TRBD1. This CDR3 has 14 residues. V shed 8 bases and J 5 bases; nucleotides not matched to a gene: 8. CDR1 is MNHEY and CDR2 is SVGAGI in the germline V gene. The CDR3 spells CASSTGAGNNEQFF. CDR3 nucleotides: TGTGCCAGCTCGACAGGGGCTGGAAACAATGAGCAGTTCTTC.

The chain recombines TRBV6-1 with TRBJ1-5; D call uncertain. From germline, CDR1 is MNHNS and CDR2 SASEGT. The CDR3 is 16 residues long. Trimming took 2 bases from V and 0 from J, leaving 11 bases between them. CDR3 sequence: CASSEWGDYSNQPQHF. Written as DNA, the CDR3 is TGTGCCAGCAGTGAATGGGGAGACTATAGCAATCAGCCCCAGCATTTT.

The V call is TRBV18, the J call TRBJ2-7; no clear D gene. Germline-derived CDR1 and CDR2 are KGHSH and LQKENI. The CDR3 runs to 12 residues. V was cut by 1 base and J by 4 bases, with 5 bases left in between. The CDR3 sequence is CASSPRGYEQYF. CDR3 sequence (DNA): TGTGCCAGCTCACCACGGGGTTACGAGCAGTACTTC.